The clone carrying this T cell receptor beta chain came up many times. Its antigen is as yet unknown. MiXCR was run by TCRdb on the RACE reads, yielding one entry per CDR3 protein. The sample comprises 35,000 to 40,000 distinct CDR3 sequences, approximately 10% of which are singletons, and roughly 6.2% rests with the top ten. These data are taken from a study of human T cells and chemical hapten exposure. Regarding the study as a whole: Expanded TCRs were compared with controls, and the expanded TCRs formed significantly more large CDR3 similarity clusters.

The CDR3 loop spans 13 amino acids. V lost 4 bases to trimming and J lost 14 bases; unmatched junction nucleotides: 6. Germline lookup yields CDR1 LNHDA and CDR2 SQIVND (reference sequence). Time point noted: pre-sensitization, week 0. Treatment indicated: therapeutic diphenylcyclopropenone sensitization with weekly scalp DPC. This TCR derives from a man aged 25-45 years with alopecia areata. Some clones in this sample may be carry-over from other donors' samples. The sequencing here drew on whole blood, taken in connection with sensitization to the hapten diphenylcyclopropenone (DPC). V usage is TRBV19 and J usage is TRBJ2-6; 9 bases agree with TRBD1. The CDR3 DNA sequence: TGTGCCAGTAGTACCGGGACAGGGTTTATCCTGACTTTC. This sequence encodes CASSTGTGFILTF.